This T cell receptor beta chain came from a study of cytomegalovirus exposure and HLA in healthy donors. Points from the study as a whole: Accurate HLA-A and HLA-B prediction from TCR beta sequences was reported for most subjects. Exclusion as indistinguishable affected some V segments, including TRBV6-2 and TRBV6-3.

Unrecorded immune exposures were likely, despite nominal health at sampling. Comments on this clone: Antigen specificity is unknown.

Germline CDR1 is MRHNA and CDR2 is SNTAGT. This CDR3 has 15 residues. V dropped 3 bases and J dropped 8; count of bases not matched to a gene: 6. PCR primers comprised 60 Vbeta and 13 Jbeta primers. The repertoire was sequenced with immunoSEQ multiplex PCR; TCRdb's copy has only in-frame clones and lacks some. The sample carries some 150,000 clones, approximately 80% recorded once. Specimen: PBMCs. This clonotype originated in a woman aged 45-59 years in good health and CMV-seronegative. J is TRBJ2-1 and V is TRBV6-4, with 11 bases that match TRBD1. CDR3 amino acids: CASSETGTGGYEQFF. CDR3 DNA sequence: TGTGCCAGCAGTGAGACCGGGACAGGGGGGTATGAGCAGTTCTTC.